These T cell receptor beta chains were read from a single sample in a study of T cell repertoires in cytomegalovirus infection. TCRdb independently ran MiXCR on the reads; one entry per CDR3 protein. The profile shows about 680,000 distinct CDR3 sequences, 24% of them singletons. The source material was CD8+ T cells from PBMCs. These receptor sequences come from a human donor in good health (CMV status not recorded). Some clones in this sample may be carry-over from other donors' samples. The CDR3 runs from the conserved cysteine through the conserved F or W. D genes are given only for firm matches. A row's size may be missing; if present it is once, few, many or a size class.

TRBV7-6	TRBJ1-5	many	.	CASSLPYRSGGIGGNQPQHF	TGTGCCAGCAGCCTCCCTTACCGGTCCGGGGGGATTGGTGGCAATCAGCCCCAGCATTTT
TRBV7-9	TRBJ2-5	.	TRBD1	CASRLTGGGETQYF	TGTGCCAGCAGGTTAACAGGGGGCGGAGAGACCCAGTACTTC
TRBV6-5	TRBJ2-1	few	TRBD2	CASSYSLAGIYNEQFF	TGTGCCAGCAGTTACTCACTAGCGGGAATCTACAATGAGCAGTTCTTC
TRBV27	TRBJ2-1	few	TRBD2	CASSFGGASYNEQFF	TGTGCCAGCAGTTTCGGGGGGGCTTCCTACAATGAGCAGTTCTTC
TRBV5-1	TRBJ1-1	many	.	CASSATGRNTEAFF	TGCGCCAGCAGCGCCACAGGGAGGAACACTGAAGCTTTCTTT
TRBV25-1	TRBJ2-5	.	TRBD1	CASKGQGARETQYF	TGTGCCAGCAAGGGGCAGGGGGCCAGGGAGACCCAGTACTTC
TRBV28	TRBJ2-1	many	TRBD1	CASSSRQGASNEQFF	TGTGCCAGCAGTTCCAGACAGGGGGCTTCAAATGAGCAGTTCTTC
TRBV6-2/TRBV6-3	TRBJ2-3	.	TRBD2	CASSWNSGVSDTQYF	TGTGCCAGCAGTTGGAATAGCGGGGTCTCAGATACGCAGTATTTT
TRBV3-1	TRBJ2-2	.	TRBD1	CASSRRQGGTGELFF	TGTGCCAGCAGCCGAAGACAGGGGGGCACCGGGGAGCTGTTTTTT
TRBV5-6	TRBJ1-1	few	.	CASSFDRSHMNTEAFF	TGTGCCAGCAGCTTTGACCGTAGCCACATGAACACTGAAGCTTTCTTT
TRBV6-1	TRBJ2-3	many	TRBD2	CASSHLYGLAGTDTQYF	TGTGCCAGCAGTCACCTATACGGACTAGCGGGCACAGATACGCAGTATTTT
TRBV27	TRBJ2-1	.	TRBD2	CANSFLGLAGGDEQFF	TGTGCCAACAGTTTCCTAGGACTAGCGGGCGGGGATGAGCAGTTCTTC
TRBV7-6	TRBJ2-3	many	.	CASSPQGGTDTQYF	TGTGCCAGCAGTCCTCAAGGAGGCACAGATACGCAGTATTTT
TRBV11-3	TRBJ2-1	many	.	CASSETSGSNEQFF	TGTGCCAGCAGCGAGACCTCAGGTAGCAATGAGCAGTTCTTC
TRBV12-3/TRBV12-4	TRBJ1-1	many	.	CASSPSVASEAFF	TGTGCCAGCAGTCCTTCTGTGGCCTCAGAAGCTTTCTTT
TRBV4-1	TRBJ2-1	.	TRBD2	CASRGLAGGPYNEQFF	TGCGCCAGCAGAGGACTAGCGGGGGGGCCTTACAATGAGCAGTTCTTC
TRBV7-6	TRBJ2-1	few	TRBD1	CASSLVPYKLTGASPGNEQFF	TGTGCCAGCAGCTTAGTCCCCTATAAATTGACAGGGGCTTCTCCGGGGAATGAGCAGTTCTTC
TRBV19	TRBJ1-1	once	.	CASSIWGQNTEAFF	TGTGCCAGTAGTATTTGGGGCCAAAACACTGAAGCTTTCTTT
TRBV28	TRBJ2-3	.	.	CASSLLSASTDTQYF	TGTGCCAGCAGTTTACTGAGCGCTAGCACAGATACGCAGTATTTT
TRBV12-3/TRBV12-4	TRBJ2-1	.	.	CASSADGERQFF	TGTGCCAGCAGTGCGGACGGGGAGAGGCAGTTCTTC
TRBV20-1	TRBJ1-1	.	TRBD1	CSARGTALNTEAFF	TGCAGTGCTAGGGGGACAGCGTTGAACACTGAAGCTTTCTTT
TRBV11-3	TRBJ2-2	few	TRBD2	CASSLALAANTGELFF	TGTGCCAGCAGCTTAGCACTAGCGGCGAACACCGGGGAGCTGTTTTTT
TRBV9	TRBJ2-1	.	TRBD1	CASSSWDRADEQFF	TGTGCCAGCAGCTCCTGGGACAGGGCGGATGAGCAGTTCTTC
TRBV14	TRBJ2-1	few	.	CASSQEGPRAYNEQFF	TGTGCCAGCAGCCAAGAAGGGCCGAGGGCCTACAATGAGCAGTTCTTC
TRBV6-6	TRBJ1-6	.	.	CASNEDGNSMSSYNSPLHF	TGTGCCAGCAACGAGGACGGAAACTCTATGAGCTCCTATAATTCACCCCTCCACTTT
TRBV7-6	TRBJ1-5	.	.	CASSLALRPYPSDQPQHF	TGTGCCAGCAGCTTAGCACTCAGACCTTACCCAAGCGATCAGCCCCAGCATTTT
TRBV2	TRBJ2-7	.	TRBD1	CASSAAGTDFEQYF	TGTGCCAGCAGTGCGGCCGGGACAGACTTCGAGCAGTACTTC
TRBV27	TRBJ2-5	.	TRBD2	CASSLGLAKTQYF	TGTGCCAGCAGTTTGGGACTAGCAAAGACCCAGTACTTC
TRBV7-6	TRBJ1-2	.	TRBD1	CASSSGTGAIGYYGYTF	TGTGCCAGCAGCTCCGGGACAGGGGCGATCGGCTACTATGGCTACACCTTC
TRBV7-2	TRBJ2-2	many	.	CASSSDYVGGNTGELFF	TGTGCCAGCAGCTCCGACTATGTAGGGGGTAACACCGGGGAGCTGTTTTTT
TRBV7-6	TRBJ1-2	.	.	CASSFDKGGYTF	TGTGCCAGCAGCTTTGACAAGGGTGGCTACACCTTC
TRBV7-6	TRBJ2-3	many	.	CASSLGRGVDTQYF	TGTGCCAGCAGCTTGGGCAGGGGGGTGGATACGCAGTATTTT
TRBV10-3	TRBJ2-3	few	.	CANSDGLTDTQYF	TGTGCCAACTCAGACGGGTTGACAGATACGCAGTATTTT
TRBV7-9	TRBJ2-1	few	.	CASSLYLGGPLSDEQFF	TGTGCCAGCAGCTTATACCTTGGGGGACCGCTGTCGGATGAGCAGTTCTTC
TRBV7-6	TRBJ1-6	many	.	CASGAGPFNSPLHF	TGTGCCAGCGGGGCCGGGCCATTTAATTCACCCCTCCACTTT
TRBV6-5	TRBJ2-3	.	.	CASSERSSQYF	TGTGCCAGCAGTGAACGGTCCTCGCAGTATTTT
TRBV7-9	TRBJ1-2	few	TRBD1	CASSRGQAYGYTF	TGTGCCAGCAGCCGAGGACAGGCCTATGGCTACACCTTC
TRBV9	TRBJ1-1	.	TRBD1	CASSAGQGEVLRPEAFF	TGTGCCAGCAGCGCCGGACAGGGGGAGGTATTAAGGCCTGAAGCTTTCTTT
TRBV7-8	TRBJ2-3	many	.	CASSLQGRTDTQYF	TGTGCCAGCAGCCTACAGGGCCGCACAGATACGCAGTATTTT
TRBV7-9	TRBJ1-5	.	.	CASSPNLSGQPQHF	TGTGCCAGCAGCCCGAACCTCTCAGGGCAGCCCCAGCATTTT
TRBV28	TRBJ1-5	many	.	CASSFPGSNQPQHF	TGTGCCAGCAGTTTCCCAGGGAGCAATCAGCCCCAGCATTTT
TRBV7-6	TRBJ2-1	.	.	CASSSGSGTYNEQFF	TGTGCCAGCAGCTCCGGGTCAGGGACTTACAATGAGCAGTTCTTC
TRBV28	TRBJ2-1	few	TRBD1	CASSLDGTESYNEQFF	TGTGCCAGCAGTTTGGACGGGACAGAGTCCTACAATGAGCAGTTCTTC
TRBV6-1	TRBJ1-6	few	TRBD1	CASRPRTGTNSPLHF	TGTGCCAGCAGGCCCCGGACAGGGACGAATTCACCCCTCCACTTT
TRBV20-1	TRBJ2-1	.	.	CSARVGVEQFF	TGCAGTGCTAGAGTGGGTGTTGAGCAGTTCTTC
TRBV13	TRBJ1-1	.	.	CASTTGQTEAFF	TGTGCCAGCACCACGGGTCAGACTGAAGCTTTCTTT
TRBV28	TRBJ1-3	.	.	CASSPCRGAGNTIYF	TGTGCCAGCAGTCCGTGCAGGGGAGCTGGAAACACCATATATTTT
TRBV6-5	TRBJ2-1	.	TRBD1	CASSRAPGQIYNEQFF	TGTGCCAGCAGTCGGGCCCCGGGACAGATATACAATGAGCAGTTCTTC
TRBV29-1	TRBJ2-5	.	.	CSVDGLSVIPASQETQYF	TGCAGCGTTGATGGGCTTAGCGTAATCCCCGCTTCACAAGAGACCCAGTACTTC
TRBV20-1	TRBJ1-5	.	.	CSARDPTDSNQPQHF	TGCAGTGCTAGAGACCCGACAGATAGCAATCAGCCCCAGCATTTT
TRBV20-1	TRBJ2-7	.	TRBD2	CSARSQAGAPYEQYF	TGCAGTGCTAGATCCCAAGCGGGGGCCCCCTACGAGCAGTACTTC
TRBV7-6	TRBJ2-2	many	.	CASSVNRVTGELFF	TGTGCCAGCAGCGTAAACAGGGTCACCGGGGAGCTGTTTTTT